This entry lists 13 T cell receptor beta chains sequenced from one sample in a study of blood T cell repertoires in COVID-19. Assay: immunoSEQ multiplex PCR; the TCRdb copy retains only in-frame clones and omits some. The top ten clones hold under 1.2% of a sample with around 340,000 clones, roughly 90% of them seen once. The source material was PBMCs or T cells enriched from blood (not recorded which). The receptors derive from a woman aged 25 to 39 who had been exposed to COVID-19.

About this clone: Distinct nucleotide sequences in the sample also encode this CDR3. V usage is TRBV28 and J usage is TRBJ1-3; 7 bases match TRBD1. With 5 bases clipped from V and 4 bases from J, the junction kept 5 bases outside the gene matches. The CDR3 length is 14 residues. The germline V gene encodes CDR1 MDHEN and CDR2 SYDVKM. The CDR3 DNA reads TGTGCCAGCAGTCTGACAGGGTCAGGAAACACCATATATTTT. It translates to CASSLTGSGNTIYF.

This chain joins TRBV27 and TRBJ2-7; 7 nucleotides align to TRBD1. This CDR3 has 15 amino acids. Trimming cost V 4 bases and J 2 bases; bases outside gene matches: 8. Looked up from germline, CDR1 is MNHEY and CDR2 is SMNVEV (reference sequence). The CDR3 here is CASSSQGQSTYEQYF. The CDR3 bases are TGTGCCAGCAGTTCCCAGGGACAGTCAACCTACGAGCAGTACTTC.

This chain's CDR3 is CASSLLSGTYEQYF. The CDR3 bases are TGTGCCAGCAGCCTCCTCAGCGGGACCTACGAGCAGTACTTC. The rearrangement joins TRBV14 to TRBJ2-7; TRBD2 matches at 7 bases. Losses at the gene ends were 4 bases for V and 2 bases for J; bases not matched to a gene: 5. The CDR3 is 14 residues long. The germline V gene has CDR1 SGHDN and CDR2 FVKESK.

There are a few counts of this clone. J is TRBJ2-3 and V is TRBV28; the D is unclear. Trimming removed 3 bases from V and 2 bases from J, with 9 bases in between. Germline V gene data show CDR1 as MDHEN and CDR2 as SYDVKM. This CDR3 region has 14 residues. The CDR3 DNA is TGTGCCAGCAGTTTTGGCAGGTCCACAGATACGCAGTATTTT. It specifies CASSFGRSTDTQYF. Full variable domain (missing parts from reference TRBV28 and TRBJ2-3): DVKVTQSSRYLVKRTGEKVFLECVQDMDHENMFWYRQDPGLGLRLIYFSYDVKMKEKGDIPEGYSVSREKKERFSLILESASTNQTSMYLCASSFGRSTDTQYFGPGTRLTVL.

The CDR3 nucleotides are TGTGCCAGCAGCCCCCCTCTTGGGGGGACCCTCTACGAGCAGTACTTC. Translating gives CASSPPLGGTLYEQYF. The chain carries TRBV5-6 and TRBJ2-7; tentative D call: TRBD2 (6 bases). Germline CDR1 reads SGHDT; CDR2 reads YYEEEE. The V gene lost 4 bases and the J gene lost 3 bases, with 20 bases spanning the gap. This CDR3 has 16 residues. Full variable domain (remainder filled in from reference TRBV5-6 and TRBJ2-7): DAGVTQSPTHLIKTRGQQVTLRCSPKSGHDTVSWYQQALGQGPQFIFQYYEEEERQRGNFPDRFSGHQFPNYSSELNVNALLLGDSALYLCASSPPLGGTLYEQYFGPGTRLTVT.

CDR3: CASSPTSGEGRETQYF. CDR3 in DNA: TGTGCCAGCAGCCCTACGTCGGGGGAGGGGAGAGAGACCCAGTACTTC. The genes are TRBV11-2 and TRBJ2-5; 7 bases line up with TRBD2. This CDR3 is built from 16 residues. Per the germline V gene, CDR1 is SGHAT and CDR2 is FQNNGV. Germline trimming cut 5 bases from V and 4 bases from J; bases unmatched to any gene: 13.

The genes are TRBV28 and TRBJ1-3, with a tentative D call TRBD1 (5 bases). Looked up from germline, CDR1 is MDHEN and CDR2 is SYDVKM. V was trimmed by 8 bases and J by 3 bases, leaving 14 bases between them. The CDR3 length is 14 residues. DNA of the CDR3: TGTGCCAGCTCCTTGGACAACCTTGGAAACACCATATATTTT. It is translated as CASSLDNLGNTIYF.

The CDR3 nucleotides read TGCGCCAGCAGCTCGGCCGGGACAGGGCGCGGCTACACCTTC. This encodes CASSSAGTGRGYTF. V and J are TRBV5-1 and TRBJ1-2, with 9 bases matching TRBD1. CDR1 and CDR2 from the germline V gene are SGHRS and YFSETQ. After removal of 3 bases from V and 8 bases from J, the junction contained 8 bases not matched to a gene. CDR3 length: 14 residues.

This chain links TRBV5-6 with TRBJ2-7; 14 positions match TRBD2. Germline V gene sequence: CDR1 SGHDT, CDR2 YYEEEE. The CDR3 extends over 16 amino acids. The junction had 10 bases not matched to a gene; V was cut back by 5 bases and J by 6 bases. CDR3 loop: CASRFRTSGRSLEQYF. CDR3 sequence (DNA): TGTGCCAGCAGGTTCCGGACTAGCGGGAGGTCCCTCGAGCAGTACTTC.

The CDR3 loop reads CASNGLRVTGGSYEQYF. The CDR3 DNA follows: TGTGCCAGCAATGGCCTGAGGGTGACAGGGGGATCCTACGAGCAGTACTTC. This sequence joins TRBV28 and TRBJ2-7; 9 bases map to TRBD1. The CDR3 covers 17 residues. The germline gives CDR1 MDHEN, CDR2 SYDVKM. The V gene end was trimmed by 7 bases and the J gene end by 1 base; junction bases not matched to a gene: 14.

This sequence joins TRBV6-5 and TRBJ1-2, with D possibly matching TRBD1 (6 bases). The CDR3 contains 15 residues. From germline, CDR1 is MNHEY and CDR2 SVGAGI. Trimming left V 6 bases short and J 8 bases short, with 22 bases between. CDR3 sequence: CASSPLRGGAWGYTF. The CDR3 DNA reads TGTGCCAGCAGCCCCCTGCGGGGGGGCGCGTGGGGCTACACCTTC.

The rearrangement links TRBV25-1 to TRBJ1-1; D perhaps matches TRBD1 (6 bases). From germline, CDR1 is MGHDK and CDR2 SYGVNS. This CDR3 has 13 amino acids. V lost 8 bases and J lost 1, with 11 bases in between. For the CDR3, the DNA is TGTGCCAGCGGATTGACAGGGAACACTGAAGCTTTCTTT. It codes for CASGLTGNTEAFF.

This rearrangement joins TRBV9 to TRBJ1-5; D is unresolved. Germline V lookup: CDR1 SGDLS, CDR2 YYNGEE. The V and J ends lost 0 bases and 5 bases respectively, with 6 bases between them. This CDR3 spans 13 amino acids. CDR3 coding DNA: TGTGCCAGCAGCGTAGACCGGGATCAGCCCCAGCATTTT. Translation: CASSVDRDQPQHF.